Detailed here is one T cell receptor (beta chain). Many counts were recorded for this clonotype. It has no known antigen specificity. Nothing much larger sits one base from this clone, and base qualities are not available. These data belong to a study of T cells in Graves' hyperthyroidism and ophthalmopathy (dated 2019 in TCRdb). With respect to the entire study: Peripheral blood samples were taken at the time of initial diagnosis, prior to any treatment. After blood sampling, hyperthyroidism patients were treated with methimazole at a starting dose of 30 mg daily, and ophthalmopathy patients were treated with high-dose intravenous methylprednisolone. In over five Graves' hyperthyroidism patients, the study also compared T-cell repertoires from thyroid tissue with T-cell repertoires from blood. According to the paper, TCR Vbeta CDR3 sequencing was carried out on over 130 peripheral blood samples, which came from over 40 ophthalmopathy, around 75 hyperthyroidism and approximately 17 progressor patients. A discovery cohort of about 96 patients, about 44 with Graves' ophthalmopathy and 55 to 60 with stable Graves' hyperthyroidism, was used to find distinguishing TCR V-J signatures. The approximately 97 discovery patients were randomly divided into training and test sets at a 7:3 ratio. Prospective prediction of ophthalmopathy was tested in an independent validation cohort consisting of roughly 19 hyperthyroidism patients and over 15 patients who later progressed to ophthalmopathy.

The TCR beta CDR3 regions were amplified from the RNA transcripts. A first-round RT-PCR of the TCR CDR3 used the HTBI primer set with the Qiagen OneStep RT-PCR kit. A second multiplex PCR round built the libraries, followed by size selection and purification. Paired-end sequencing of the libraries was performed with 100 bp reads on an Illumina HiSeq2000. Turning to the authors' computational methods: SOAPnuke was used to process the raw data, removing reads that contained adapters or uncalled bases, had a mean Phred below 15, or lacked an exact match to the constant primer or identifier. High-quality paired reads were merged with COPE v1.2.5, and unique nucleotide sequences were defined as clonotypes. Clonotypes were aligned to IMGT TRBV, TRBD and TRBJ reference segments using MiTCR v1.1. The analysis included only V-J combinations with a frequency above 0.0001, which together covered 99.2% of the repertoires. A TCS score was defined as the ratio of F50 (clonal expansion) to E x V (chaos), with BLOSUM62-based TCRdist applied between CDR3 peptides within each V-J. Welch's t-statistics and random forest reduced fewer than 600 V-J features to under 15, which were used in a naive Bayes classifier (R e1071). The raw public data were reprocessed by TCRdb itself: fastp quality trimming at Q25, MiXCR clonotype calling, in-frame beta chains only. Here each entry gathers all rows of one CDR3 protein and keeps the most common genes and DNA. Clone size and V and J calls follow TCRdb, not the original study. The sample records 600,000 to 900,000 distinct CDR3 sequences, over 15% of which are singletons. Of the sample, around 8.1% is held by the ten largest clones.

Summary of the overall study and its limitations: Most expanded thyroid clonotypes (frequency above 0.001) were also detected in blood, a finding suggesting that blood repertoires may reflect thyroid immune responses. A 13 V-J signature model separated ophthalmopathy from stable hyperthyroidism, with 87.88% sensitivity and about 81% specificity in cross-validation and 80%/75% in testing. In validation, progression to ophthalmopathy was predicted by the model with roughly 69% sensitivity and around 76% specificity, a median of about 6.8 months before onset. Sample size was not statistically predetermined, and investigators were not blinded to group allocation.

V loses 3 bases of germline sequence and J loses 5 bases, and the interval between the two ends is 13 bases. CDR1 is given as KGHSH and CDR2 as LQKENI, both from the germline V gene. Spanning cysteine to phenylalanine, the CDR3 consists of 14 amino acids. Solely the CDR3 DNA is kept, with 42 bases framed from the first base. Stable Graves' hyperthyroidism was defined as no progression to ophthalmopathy during 18 months of follow-up. Hyperthyroidism patients were newly diagnosed, had a disease duration of under 2 months, and were aged 18 to 65 years. Any patient with an uncontrolled infection, another autoimmune disease, pregnancy or lactation was excluded. Clinical symptoms, serum thyroxine and TRAb, thyroid ultrasound, and orbital computed tomography formed the basis for the diagnoses. PBMCs were separated from about 10 ml of fresh peripheral blood using Ficoll-Paque density gradient centrifugation. Trizol reagent was used to extract total RNA, and RNA quality was then checked on an Agilent 2100 Bioanalyzer.

Specimen: blood. Recombination joined TRBV18 with TRBJ1-1; the D gene is unclear. The receptor's source is a man between 18 and 35 years old with Graves' hyperthyroidism. In nucleotides, the sequence is TGTGCCAGCTCACCCCTTATGGTTCAAACTGAAGCTTTCTTT. Translated, it gives CASSPLMVQTEAFF.